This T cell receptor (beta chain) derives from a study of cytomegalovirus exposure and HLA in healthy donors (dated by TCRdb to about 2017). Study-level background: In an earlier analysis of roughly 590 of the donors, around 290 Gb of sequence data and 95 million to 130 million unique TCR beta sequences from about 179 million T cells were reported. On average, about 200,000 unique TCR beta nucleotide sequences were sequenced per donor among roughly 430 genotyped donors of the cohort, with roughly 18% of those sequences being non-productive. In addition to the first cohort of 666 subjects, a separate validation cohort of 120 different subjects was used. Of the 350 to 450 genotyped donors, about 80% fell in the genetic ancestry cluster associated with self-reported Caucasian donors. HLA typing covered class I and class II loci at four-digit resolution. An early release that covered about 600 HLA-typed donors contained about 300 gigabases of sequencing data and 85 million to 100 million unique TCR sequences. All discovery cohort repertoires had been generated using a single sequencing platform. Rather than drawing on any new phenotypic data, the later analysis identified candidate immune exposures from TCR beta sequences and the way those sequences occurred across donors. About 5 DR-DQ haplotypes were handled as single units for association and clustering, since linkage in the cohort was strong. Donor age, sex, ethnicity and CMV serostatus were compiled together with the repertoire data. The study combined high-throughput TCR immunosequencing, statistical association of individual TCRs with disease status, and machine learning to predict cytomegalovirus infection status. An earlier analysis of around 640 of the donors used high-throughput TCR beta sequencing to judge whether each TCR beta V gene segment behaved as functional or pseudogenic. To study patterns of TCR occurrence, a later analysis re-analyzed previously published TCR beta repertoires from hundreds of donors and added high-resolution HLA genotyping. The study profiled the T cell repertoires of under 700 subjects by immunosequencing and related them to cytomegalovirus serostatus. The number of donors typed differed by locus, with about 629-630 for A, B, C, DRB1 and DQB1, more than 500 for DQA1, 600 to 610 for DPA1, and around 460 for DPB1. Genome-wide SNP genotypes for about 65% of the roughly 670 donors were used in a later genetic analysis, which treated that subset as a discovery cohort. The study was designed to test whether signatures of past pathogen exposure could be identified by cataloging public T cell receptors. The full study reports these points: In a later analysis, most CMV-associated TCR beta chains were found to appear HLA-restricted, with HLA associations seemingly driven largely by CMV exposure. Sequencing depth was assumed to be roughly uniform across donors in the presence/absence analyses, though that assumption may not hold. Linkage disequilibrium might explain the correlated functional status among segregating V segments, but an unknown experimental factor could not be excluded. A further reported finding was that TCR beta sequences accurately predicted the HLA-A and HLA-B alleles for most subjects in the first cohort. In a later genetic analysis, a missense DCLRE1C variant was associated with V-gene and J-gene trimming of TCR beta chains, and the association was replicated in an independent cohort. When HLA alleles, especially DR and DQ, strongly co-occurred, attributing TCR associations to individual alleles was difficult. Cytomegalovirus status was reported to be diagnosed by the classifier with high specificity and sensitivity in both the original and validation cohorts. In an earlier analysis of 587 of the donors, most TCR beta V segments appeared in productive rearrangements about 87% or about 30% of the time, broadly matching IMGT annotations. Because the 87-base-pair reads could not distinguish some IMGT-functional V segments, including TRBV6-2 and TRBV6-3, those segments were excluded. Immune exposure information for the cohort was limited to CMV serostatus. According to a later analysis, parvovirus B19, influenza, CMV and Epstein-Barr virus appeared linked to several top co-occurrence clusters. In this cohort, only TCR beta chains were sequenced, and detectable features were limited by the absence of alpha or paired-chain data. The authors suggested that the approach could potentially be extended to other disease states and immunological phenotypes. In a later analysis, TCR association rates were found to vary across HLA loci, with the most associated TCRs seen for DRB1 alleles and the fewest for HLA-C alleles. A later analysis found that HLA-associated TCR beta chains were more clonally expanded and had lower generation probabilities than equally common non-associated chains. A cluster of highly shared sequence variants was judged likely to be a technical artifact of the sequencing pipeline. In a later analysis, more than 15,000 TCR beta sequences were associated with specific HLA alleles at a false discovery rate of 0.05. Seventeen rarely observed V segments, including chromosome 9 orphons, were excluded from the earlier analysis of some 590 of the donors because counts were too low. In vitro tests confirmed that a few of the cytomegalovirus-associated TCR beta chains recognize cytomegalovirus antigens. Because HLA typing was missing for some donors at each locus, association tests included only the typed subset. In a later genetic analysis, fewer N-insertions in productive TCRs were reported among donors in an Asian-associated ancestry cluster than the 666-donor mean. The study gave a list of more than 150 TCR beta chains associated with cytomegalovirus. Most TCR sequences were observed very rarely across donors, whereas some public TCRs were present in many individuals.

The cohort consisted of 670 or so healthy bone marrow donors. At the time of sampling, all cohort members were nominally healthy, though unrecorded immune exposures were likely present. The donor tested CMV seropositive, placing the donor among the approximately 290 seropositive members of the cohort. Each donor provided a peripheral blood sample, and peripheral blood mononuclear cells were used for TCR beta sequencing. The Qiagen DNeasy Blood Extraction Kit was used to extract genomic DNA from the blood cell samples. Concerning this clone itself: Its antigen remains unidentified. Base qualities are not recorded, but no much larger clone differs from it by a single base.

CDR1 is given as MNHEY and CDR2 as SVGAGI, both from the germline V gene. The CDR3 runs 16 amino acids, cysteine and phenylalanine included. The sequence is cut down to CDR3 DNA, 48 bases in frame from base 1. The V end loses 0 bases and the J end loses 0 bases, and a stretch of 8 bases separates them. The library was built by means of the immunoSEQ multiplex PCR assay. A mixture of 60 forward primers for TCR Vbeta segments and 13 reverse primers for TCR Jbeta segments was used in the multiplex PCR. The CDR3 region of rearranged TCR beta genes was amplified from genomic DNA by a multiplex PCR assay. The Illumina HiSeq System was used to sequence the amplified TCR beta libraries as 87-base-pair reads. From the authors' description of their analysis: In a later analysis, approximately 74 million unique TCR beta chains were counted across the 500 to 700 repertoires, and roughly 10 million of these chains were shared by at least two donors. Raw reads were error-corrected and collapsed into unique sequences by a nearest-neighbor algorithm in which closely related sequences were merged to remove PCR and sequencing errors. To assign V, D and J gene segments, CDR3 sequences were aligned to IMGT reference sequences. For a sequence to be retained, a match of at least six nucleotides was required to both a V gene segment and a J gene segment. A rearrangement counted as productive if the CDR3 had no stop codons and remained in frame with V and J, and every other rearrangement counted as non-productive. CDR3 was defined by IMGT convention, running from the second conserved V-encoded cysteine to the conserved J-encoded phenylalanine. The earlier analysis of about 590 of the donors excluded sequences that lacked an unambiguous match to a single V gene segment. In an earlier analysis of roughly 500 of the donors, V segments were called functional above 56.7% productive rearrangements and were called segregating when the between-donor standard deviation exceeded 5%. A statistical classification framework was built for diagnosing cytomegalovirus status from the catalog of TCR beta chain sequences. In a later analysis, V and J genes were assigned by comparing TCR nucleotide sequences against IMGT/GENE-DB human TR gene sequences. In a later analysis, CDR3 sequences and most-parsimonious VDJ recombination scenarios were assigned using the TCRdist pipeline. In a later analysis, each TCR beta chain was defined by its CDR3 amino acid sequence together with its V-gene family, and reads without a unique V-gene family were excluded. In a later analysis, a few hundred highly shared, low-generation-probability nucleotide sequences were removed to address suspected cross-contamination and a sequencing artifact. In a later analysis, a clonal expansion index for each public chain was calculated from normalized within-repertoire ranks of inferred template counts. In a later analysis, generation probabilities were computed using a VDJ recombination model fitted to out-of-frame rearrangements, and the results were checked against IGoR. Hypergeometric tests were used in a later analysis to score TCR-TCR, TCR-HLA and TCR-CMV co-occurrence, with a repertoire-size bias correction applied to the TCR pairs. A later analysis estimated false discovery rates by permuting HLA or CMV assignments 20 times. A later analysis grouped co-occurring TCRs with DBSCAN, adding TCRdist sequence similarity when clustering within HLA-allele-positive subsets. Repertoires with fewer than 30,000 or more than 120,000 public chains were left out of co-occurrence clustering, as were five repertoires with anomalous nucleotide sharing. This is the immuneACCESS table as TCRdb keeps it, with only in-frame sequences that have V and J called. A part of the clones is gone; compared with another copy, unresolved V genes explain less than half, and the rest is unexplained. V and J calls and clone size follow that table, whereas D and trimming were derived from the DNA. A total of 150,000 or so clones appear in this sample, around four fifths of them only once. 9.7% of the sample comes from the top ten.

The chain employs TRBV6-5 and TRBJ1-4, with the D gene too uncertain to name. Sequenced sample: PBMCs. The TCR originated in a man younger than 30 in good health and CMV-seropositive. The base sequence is TGTGCCAGCAGTTACTCGATCAGAACAACTAATGAAAAACTGTTTTTT. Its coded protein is CASSYSIRTTNEKLFF.